The source of this T cell receptor beta chain is a study of regulatory T cells in long-lasting Graves disease. Investigators prepared the TCR beta libraries by applying iRepertoire HTBI primers and Arm-PCR of CDR3 regions. TCRdb redid the calling of the multiplex PCR reads with MiXCR, one entry per CDR3 protein. This sample has about 620,000 distinct CDR3 sequences; under 20% occur once, and the top ten carry 15% to 20%. V was pared by 0 bases and J by 4 bases, with 10 bases between. The CDR3 sequence is 15 residues long. The V gene's germline CDR1 is MNHNS and CDR2 SASEGT. This clonotype was observed a few times. The time point denotes: newly diagnosed GD, antithyroid drugs for less than 3 months. Preparation of the TCR library used RNA extracted from PBMCs. Per American Thyroid Association guidelines, Graves' disease was diagnosed. In addition, the sample was reused for a study of T cells in Graves' hyperthyroidism and ophthalmopathy. That investigation notes: Ophthalmopathy was separated from stable hyperthyroidism by a 13 V-J model.

This receptor was obtained from a woman aged 30 to 39 with Graves disease. J is TRBJ1-3 and V is TRBV6-1, with a weak D call TRBD1 (5 bases). Source: peripheral blood mononuclear cells (PBMCs), taken at new diagnosis, from a patient treated with antithyroid drugs. The CDR3 is CASSEAVGQGNTIYF. CDR3 coding DNA: TGTGCCAGCAGTGAAGCTGTAGGACAAGGAAACACCATATATTTT.